The 4 T cell receptor beta chains listed next were all sequenced from one sample in a study of cytomegalovirus exposure and HLA in healthy donors. It was with 60 Vbeta and 13 Jbeta primers that the PCR ran. Only in-frame clones appear in the TCRdb table, and some are missing; sequencing was by immunoSEQ multiplex PCR. Of fewer than 200,000 clones in the sample, 80% to 85% were seen once. The sample consisted of PBMCs. These receptors originate from a male donor in good health and CMV-seronegative.

This chain links TRBV19 with TRBJ1-2; D gene ambiguous. Germline loops: CDR1 LNHDA, CDR2 SQIVND (reference sequence). V was cut by 3 bases and J by 8 bases, with 13 bases left in between. This CDR3 has 13 residues. CDR3 protein: CASSMTNLRGYTF. DNA for the CDR3: TGTGCCAGTAGTATGACAAATCTTCGCGGCTACACCTTC. The full variable domain, its missing parts supplied by reference TRBV19 and TRBJ1-2, is DGGITQSPKYLFRKEGQNVTLSCEQNLNHDAMYWYRQDPGQGLRLIYYSQIVNDFQKGDIAEGYSVSREKKESFPLTVTSAQKNPTAFYLCASSMTNLRGYTFGSGTRLTVV.

The chain joins TRBV2 to TRBJ1-5, with D possibly being TRBD1 (6 bases). Germline CDR1 and CDR2: SNHLY and FYNNEI. The CDR3 covers 13 residues. Trimming took off 7 bases at V and 1 base at J, with 8 bases between the two ends. CDR3 sequence reads: CASKQGSNQPQHF. The CDR3 DNA reads as TGTGCCAGCAAACAGGGAAGCAATCAGCCCCAGCATTTT. The full variable domain, completed using reference TRBV2 and TRBJ1-5, is EPEVTQTPSHQVTQMGQEVILRCVPISNHLYFYWYRQILGQKVEFLVSFYNNEISEKSEIFDDQFSVERPDGSNFTLKIRSTKLEDSAMYFCASKQGSNQPQHFGDGTRLSIL.

V and J are TRBV7-9 and TRBJ2-3; D is undetermined. This CDR3 is built from 15 residues. CDR1 and CDR2 (germline): SEHNR, FQNEAQ (reference sequence). V dropped 2 bases and J dropped 0 bases, with 9 bases sitting between them. CDR3 amino acids: CASSLISRSTDTQYF. The CDR3 coding sequence is TGTGCCAGCAGCTTAATAAGTAGAAGCACAGATACGCAGTATTTT.

CDR3 amino acids: CASSGQAVLNQPQHF. The CDR3 DNA is TGTGCCAGCAGTGGGCAGGCCGTTTTGAATCAGCCCCAGCATTTT. The J gene is TRBJ1-5, the V gene TRBV6-1; D remains ambiguous. CDR3 length: 15 residues. Germline V gives CDR1 MNHNS, CDR2 SASEGT. V lost 4 bases to trimming and J lost 4 bases, with 14 bases between them.